This T cell receptor (beta chain) was found in a study of T-cell memory formation after mild COVID-19. With 3 bases clipped from V and 1 base from J, the junction kept 2 bases outside the gene matches. This CDR3 has 17 residues. Looked up from germline, CDR1 is SGHTA and CDR2 is FQGNSA. Study results and limitations: Some clones that responded turned up in pre-infection memory, which suggests that cross-reactive memory joined in.

5'RACE primed at constant segments yielded TCR alpha and TCR beta cDNA libraries bearing sample barcodes and UMIs. TCRdb re-derived calls from the 5' RACE reads in MiXCR, one entry per CDR3 protein. The sample lists a few hundred thousand distinct CDR3 sequences; approximately 15% were seen once. This clonotype was observed a few times. Its antigen is undetermined. Sequenced sample: PBMCs or a T cell subset sorted from them (not recorded which). This chain links TRBV7-2 with TRBJ2-2; 13 bases align to TRBD2. This TCR was sampled from a man younger than 35 who had mild COVID-19 (a few samples of this study predate the infection). Cell type and time point are not known. The CDR3 spells CASSFGLAGENTGELFF. The CDR3 coding sequence is TGTGCCAGCAGCTTTGGACTAGCGGGGGAGAACACCGGGGAGCTGTTTTTT.